This T cell receptor (beta chain) appears in the sequencing data of a study of spatial heterogeneity in lung cancer. Study as a whole: A module score for T cells, taken from matched bulk RNA-seq, correlated strongly with TCR transcript counts in tumor regions.

Unique molecular identifiers tagged every individual TCR cDNA molecule. TCRdb called the 5' RACE reads again in MiXCR, with one record for every CDR3 protein. The sample yields more than 7,500 distinct CDR3 sequences, around 3% seen once. Described time point: sample taken at primary tumor resection. Whole RNA from tumor, nontumor lung or frozen PBMC was sequenced unsorted. At least ten counts were recorded for this clonotype. The antigen is unknown. Study observations and caveats: Expanded alpha and beta TCR counts within tumors tracked tumor mutation counts.

This clonotype was sampled from a male donor with early-stage non-small cell lung cancer. Sequenced here: lung tumor tissue, sampled at surgery.

The CDR3 is CASSSGQGAMREQYF. CDR3 in DNA: TGTGCCAGCAGTTCCGGACAGGGGGCGATGAGGGAGCAGTACTTC. J is TRBJ2-7 and V is TRBV28; TRBD1 aligns across 11 bases. V was clipped by 4 bases and J by 7 bases; unmatched bases: 9. Germline loops: CDR1 MDHEN, CDR2 SYDVKM. This CDR3 has 15 residues.